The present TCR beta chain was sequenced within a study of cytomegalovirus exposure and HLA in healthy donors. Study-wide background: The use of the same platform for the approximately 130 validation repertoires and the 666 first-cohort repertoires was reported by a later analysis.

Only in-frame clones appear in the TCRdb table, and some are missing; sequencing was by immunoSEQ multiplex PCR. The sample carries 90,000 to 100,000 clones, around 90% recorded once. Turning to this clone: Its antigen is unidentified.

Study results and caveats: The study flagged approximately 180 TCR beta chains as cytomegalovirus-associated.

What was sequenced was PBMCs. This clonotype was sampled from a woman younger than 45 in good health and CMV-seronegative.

The DNA of the CDR3 is TGTGCCAGTAGCGGAGGCCGACAGGGTGGTAATTCACCCCTCCACTTT. This sequence encodes CASSGGRQGGNSPLHF. The rearrangement uses TRBV19 and TRBJ1-6; 7 bases match TRBD1. Trimming at V came to 6 bases and at J to 6 bases, leaving 11 bases not matched to a gene. This CDR3 has 16 amino acids. Germline assignment: CDR1 LNHDA and CDR2 SQIVND (reference sequence). The whole variable domain, filled in from reference TRBV19 and TRBJ1-6, reads DGGITQSPKYLFRKEGQNVTLSCEQNLNHDAMYWYRQDPGQGLRLIYYSQIVNDFQKGDIAEGYSVSREKKESFPLTVTSAQKNPTAFYLCASSGGRQGGNSPLHFGNGTRLTVT.